This TCR beta chain emerged from a study of human T cells and chemical hapten exposure. Study summary: Across samples, TCR yields varied, mostly owing to small differences in pooled library volumes.

Specified time point: patch test 1, 2 weeks after DPC sensitization. Treatment meaning: therapeutic diphenylcyclopropenone sensitization with weekly scalp DPC. This clonotype was seen more than once but under ten times. Germline values: CDR1 GTSNPN, CDR2 SVGIG (reference sequence). This CDR3 contains 13 residues. V was cut by 0 bases and J by 1 base, with 6 bases left in between. TCRdb re-derived calls from the RACE reads in MiXCR, one entry per CDR3 protein. This table has approximately 90,000 distinct CDR3 sequences, about 11% appearing once. Here the sequenced sample was whole blood, taken in connection with sensitization to the hapten diphenylcyclopropenone (DPC). The gene calls are TRBV30 and TRBJ1-1; D is unresolved. This TCR came from a man in his forties with alopecia areata. Some clones in this sample may be carry-over from other donors' samples. The CDR3 sequence: CAWSVPRNTEAFF. The CDR3 DNA is TGTGCCTGGAGTGTACCGAGGAACACTGAAGCTTTCTTT.